This T cell receptor beta chain derives from a study of OX40 agonist ivuxolimab in advanced cancers. Study context: Ivuxolimab was delivered to patients intravenously every 2 weeks at doses spanning 0.01 to 10 mg/kg. Among those treated, three patients had partial responses, one with hepatocellular carcinoma and two with cutaneous melanoma. General study results and limits: CD4+ and CD8+ T cells in blood underwent clonal expansion by week 6 at 0.1 to 3.0 mg/kg.

With V trimmed by 6 bases and J by 3 bases, 6 bases remained unmatched. The CDR3 sequence is 14 residues long. Germline CDR1 MNHEY, CDR2 SMNVEV (reference sequence). Here immunoSEQ multiplex PCR was the method, and the copy in TCRdb shows in-frame clones only, minus some. Counted here are 65,000 to 85,000 clones, 84% occurring once; the ten biggest clones make up 6.5% to 8.5%. Worth noting for this clone: Its cognate antigen is unknown.

The chain carries TRBV27 and TRBJ2-7; TRBD1 matches at 9 bases. The sample in question was CD4+ or CD8+ T cells sorted from blood, obtained in a trial of the OX40 agonist ivuxolimab. This receptor was identified in an adult with an advanced solid tumor such as melanoma, head and neck, liver or kidney cancer. The CDR3, as DNA: TGTGCCAGCAGCAGGGGGACAGGGTTCTACGAGCAGTACTTC. Translated, it gives CASSRGTGFYEQYF.